This TCR beta chain was found in a study of blood T cell repertoires in COVID-19. Original handling: Reference gene primers were amplified, and this amplification served to estimate nucleated cell counts. Repertoires were generated with immunoSEQ multiplex PCR, while TCRdb's copy carries only in-frame clones and drops some. That table supplies the V and J calls and clone size; D and trimming were determined from the DNA. The sample lists about 210,000 clones; around four fifths were seen once. During active infection, Seattle patients enrolled and were then monitored through disease. The CDR3 length is 15 residues. The germline gives CDR1 KGHSH, CDR2 LQKENI. Trimming pared 2 bases from V and 1 base from J, leaving 11 bases between.

This chain joins TRBV18 and TRBJ1-1; D perhaps matches TRBD1 (5 bases). The sequence came from an elderly woman with COVID-19, enrolled during active disease. What was sequenced was peripheral blood. CDR3 coding DNA: TGTGCCAGCTCACCAGGCGCACAGGCGAACACTGAAGCTTTCTTT. Protein sequence: CASSPGAQANTEAFF.